The 15 T cell receptor beta chains given below trace back to one sample, sequenced in a study of prognosis after radiotherapy for stage I lung cancer (dated by TCRdb to the early 2020s). The instrument was an Illumina HiSeq 3000. The TCR beta CDR3 region was amplified from genomic DNA by two rounds of multiplex PCR. In the first round of PCR, primers specific to each TRBV and TRBJ gene were used, and the primer sequences are filed in Chinese patent CN105087789A. TCRdb reprocessed the public reads (quality trimming at Q25 with fastp, clone calling with MiXCR) and kept in-frame beta chains. Under each unique CDR3 protein, matching rows form one entry showing the most common genes and DNA. This sample has 25,000 to 35,000 distinct CDR3 sequences in its table, and under 35% of those were observed once. About 33% of the sample is held by the ten biggest clonotypes. This specimen consisted of PBMCs, obtained before or after stereotactic body radiation therapy (not recorded which). The receptor set was obtained from a donor aged 50 or older with non-small cell lung cancer.

The sample holds many counts of this clonotype. The chain uses TRBV5-1 and TRBJ1-6; D not resolved. Germline CDR1 SGHRS, CDR2 YFSETQ. The CDR3 extends over 15 amino acids. V lost 0 bases to trimming and J lost 7 bases, with 11 bases between them. The CDR3 loop is CASSLEVPGNSPLHF. Here the CDR3 DNA reads TGCGCCAGCAGCTTGGAGGTCCCGGGGAATTCACCCCTCCACTTT. Drawing the rest from reference TRBV5-1 and TRBJ1-6, the complete variable domain is KAGVTQTPRYLIKTRGQQVTLSCSPISGHRSVSWYQQTPGQGLQFLFEYFSETQRNKGNFPGRFSGRQFSNSRSEMNVSTLELGDSALYLCASSLEVPGNSPLHFGNGTRLTVT.

This clonotype was seen at least ten times. J is TRBJ2-3 and V is TRBV10-2; 16 nucleotides align to TRBD2. CDR3 length equals 17 residues. The J segment lost 1 base and the V segment lost 7 bases, leaving 5 bases of the junction unmatched. CDR1 is WSHSY and CDR2 is SAAADI in the germline V gene. The CDR3 loop reads CASMGLAGGVGTDTQYF. The CDR3 bases are TGCGCCAGCATGGGACTAGCGGGAGGGGTCGGCACAGATACGCAGTATTTT.

Only a few counts were recorded for this clonotype. Since a much larger clone is just one base distant, this may be a read error. This chain joins TRBV9 and TRBJ2-7, with 9 bases fitting TRBD2. CDR1 and CDR2 (germline): SGDLS, YYNGEE. The V segment lost 4 bases and the J segment 7 bases; nucleotides outside the gene matches: 3. CDR3 length equals 12 residues. The chain's CDR3 is CASSYLAGEQYF. The CDR3 DNA reads TGTGCCAGCAGCTACCTAGCGGGGGAGCAGTACTTC.

For this clonotype: A much larger clone is a single base away; this may be a read error. This chain uses TRBV5-1 with TRBJ2-5; the D is unclear. The germline V gene has CDR1 SGHRS and CDR2 YFSETQ. The CDR3 extends over 11 amino acids. Deletions cut 2 bases from V and 8 bases from J, with 7 bases between. The CDR3 nucleotides are TGCGCCAGCAGCTTCGACGATACCCAGTACTTC. It encodes CASSFDDTQYF. The complete variable domain, with remaining parts taken from reference TRBV5-1 and TRBJ2-5, reads KAGVTQTPRYLIKTRGQQVTLSCSPISGHRSVSWYQQTPGQGLQFLFEYFSETQRNKGNFPGRFSGRQFSNSRSEMNVSTLELGDSALYLCASSFDDTQYFGPGTRLLVL.

This clonotype was found many times. The chain employs TRBV5-1 and TRBJ2-3; tentatively, D is TRBD1 (6 bases). The CDR3 has 14 amino acids. Germline values: CDR1 SGHRS, CDR2 YFSETQ. The ends were cut back, 3 bases at V and 4 bases at J, with 12 bases in the middle. The CDR3 DNA is TGCGCCAGCAGCTCCAATACAGGGTCAGATACGCAGTATTTT. Residues: CASSSNTGSDTQYF.

About this clonotype itself: At one end the junction does not follow the germline gene, possibly because of a read error. CDR3 DNA: TGTGTCAGCATGGACTCGCATACGCAGTATTTT. Translating gives CVSMDSHTQYF. The rearrangement joins TRBV6-2 or TRBV6-3 to TRBJ2-3, with D perhaps TRBD2 (5 bases). Per germline, CDR1 MNHEY and CDR2 SVGEGT. The CDR3 consists of 11 residues.

The chain is built from TRBV5-5 and TRBJ1-1; 7 bases align to TRBD1. This CDR3 spans 13 amino acids. The ends lost 5 bases at V and 4 bases at J; junction bases unmatched: 5. Germline-derived CDR1 and CDR2 are SGHKS and YYEKEE (reference sequence). CDR3 amino acids: CASRLTGTTEAFF. The CDR3 region has the DNA TGTGCCAGCAGATTGACAGGGACCACTGAAGCTTTCTTT.

Notes on this clonotype: Being one base from a much bigger clone, this may be a read error. The chain uses TRBV3-1 and TRBJ2-7; 7 bases are shared with TRBD1. V gave up 1 base and J gave up 3 bases; unmatched junction bases: 9. Germline CDR1 and CDR2: LGHDT and YNNKEL (reference sequence). This CDR3 contains 16 residues. DNA for the CDR3: TGTGCCAGCAGCCAAGGTCACCCGTGGACAGGCTACGAGCAGTACTTC. The encoded protein is CASSQGHPWTGYEQYF.

This clonotype was seen at least ten times. This sequence joins TRBV7-6 and TRBJ1-2, with no clear D. The CDR3 runs 14 residues. The V gene's germline CDR1 is SGHVS and CDR2 FNYEAQ. V dropped 1 base and J dropped 8 bases, with 14 bases sitting between them. This CDR3 is CASSLGEGSGGYTF. The CDR3 bases are TGTGCCAGCAGCTTAGGAGAGGGCTCAGGAGGCTACACCTTC.

Comments on this clonotype: A single base is all that separates this from a far larger clone, so a read error is likely. The chain carries TRBV7-9 and TRBJ2-7; D might be TRBD2 (5 bases). Trimming took off 5 bases at V and 4 bases at J, with 15 bases between the two ends. CDR1 SEHNR and CDR2 FQNEAQ come from the germline V gene (reference sequence). The CDR3 covers 14 residues. CDR3 loop: CASSIIEGAYEQYF. In nucleotides, the CDR3 is TGTGCCAGCAGCATAATAGAGGGCGCATACGAGCAGTACTTC.

In its sample, this clonotype was seen many times. The V and J genes are TRBV7-2 and TRBJ1-1; TRBD1 is a possible D gene (5 bases). The CDR3 totals 16 residues. Trimming stripped 2 bases from V and 5 bases from J, with 18 bases between. CDR1 and CDR2 from the germline V gene are SGHTA and FQGNSA. In nucleotides, the CDR3 is TGTGCCAGCAGCTTATCCGATCGAGGGGCCGGAACTGAAGCTTTCTTT. This sequence encodes CASSLSDRGAGTEAFF.

The J gene is TRBJ1-4, the V gene TRBV10-3, with D possibly matching TRBD1 (5 bases). In germline, CDR1 is ENHRY, CDR2 SYGVKD. V was cut by 0 bases and J by 9 bases, with 32 bases left in between. The CDR3 length is 21 residues. CDR3 sequence (DNA): TGTGCCATCAGTGAGTCGAGCTTTTTGGGACGGATCACCCTGACGCCCAAAAAACTGTTTTTT. Translated, it gives CAISESSFLGRITLTPKKLFF.

This clonotype was observed a handful of times. The conserved phenylalanine or tryptophan normally closing the CDR3 is absent here, so this likely arose from a read error. This sequence joins TRBV10-3 and TRBJ1-1; 7 bases fit TRBD1. The ends lost 10 bases at V and 2 bases at J; junction bases unmatched: 10. The CDR3 totals 14 residues. Looked up from germline, CDR1 is ENHRY and CDR2 is SYGVKD. The CDR3: CATLTGTVNTEAFS. The CDR3, as DNA: TGTGCCACGTTAACCGGGACAGTTAACACTGAAGCTTTCTCT.

This clonotype has a handful of counts. A much larger clone differs from this one at a single base, so this may be a read error. The final CDR3 position lacks the conserved phenylalanine or tryptophan, pointing to a likely read error. V and J are TRBV20-1 and TRBJ2-3; D remains ambiguous. CDR1 and CDR2 (germline): DFQATT, SNEGSKA (reference sequence). With 8 bases removed from V and 6 bases from J, the gap between germline ends came to 15 bases. This CDR3 has 12 amino acids. This chain's CDR3 is CSFWLRADTQYL. The CDR3, as DNA: TGCAGTTTCTGGCTTAGGGCGGATACGCAGTATCTT.

This clonotype was picked up a small number of times. The V gene is TRBV7-8, the J gene TRBJ1-4; TRBD1 agrees at 10 bases. Germline CDR1 and CDR2: SGHVS and FQNEAQ. The CDR3 runs to 16 residues. Germline trimming cut 4 bases from V and 5 bases from J; bases unmatched to any gene: 7. The CDR3 coding sequence is TGTGCCAGCAGCTCTAGGACAGGGGGGAAAAATGAAAAACTGTTTTTT. This sequence encodes CASSSRTGGKNEKLFF.